Listed below are T cell receptor beta chains from one sample, sequenced in a study of blood T cell repertoires in COVID-19. The data were produced by immunoSEQ multiplex PCR, yet TCRdb's version contains in-frame clones alone and is incomplete. The sample has tens of thousands of clones; over 65% are singletons. Sample: peripheral blood. The receptors derive from a human donor in a cohort sampled during active COVID-19. CDR3s include the opening cysteine and the closing phenylalanine or tryptophan. The D gene is left open where the match is weak. Clone size appears in some rows only: once, few, many, or a class for an expanded clone.

TRBV7-2	TRBJ1-3	TRBD1	.	CASSLSQGAGNTIYF	TGTGCCAGCAGCTTATCTCAGGGGGCGGGAAACACCATATATTTT
TRBV5-1	TRBJ1-4	.	.	CASSLGGASNEKLFF	TGCGCCAGCAGCCTCGGGGGGGCGTCTAATGAAAAACTGTTTTTT
TRBV2	TRBJ1-3	.	.	CASSVRSSGNTIYF	TGTGCCAGCAGTGTCCGCAGCTCTGGAAACACCATATATTTT
TRBV30	TRBJ1-5	TRBD1	.	CAWSVQGGGGQPQHF	TGTGCCTGGAGTGTACAAGGGGGCGGAGGTCAGCCCCAGCATTTT
TRBV30	TRBJ1-2	.	.	CAWRPSVGYGYTF	TGTGCCTGGAGGCCCAGCGTGGGCTATGGCTACACCTTC
TRBV7-6	TRBJ2-7	.	.	CASSLGGAPLNGEQYF	TGTGCCAGCAGCTTGGGCGGGGCGCCACTCAATGGAGAGCAGTACTTC
TRBV7-2	TRBJ1-6	.	.	CASSFGGISSPLHF	TGTGCCAGCAGCTTTGGGGGGATCTCCTCACCCCTCCACTTT
TRBV7-3	TRBJ2-1	.	.	CASSLYGVNEQFF	TGTGCCAGCAGCTTATACGGAGTCAATGAGCAGTTCTTC
TRBV3-1/TRBV3-2	TRBJ1-2	.	medium-sized	CASRLQGQANYGYTF	TGTGCCAGCAGACTACAGGGCCAGGCTAACTATGGCTACACCTTC
TRBV6-6	TRBJ1-3	TRBD1	.	CASITGTGLSGNTIYF	TGTGCCAGCATCACCGGGACAGGCCTCTCTGGAAACACCATATATTTT
TRBV7-2	TRBJ1-6	TRBD1	.	CASSLGQGQGSPLHF	TGTGCCAGCAGCTTGGGACAGGGGCAGGGTTCACCCCTCCACTTT
TRBV7-2	TRBJ2-3	TRBD2	once	CASSTRLAGPTTDTQYF	TGTGCCAGCAGCACTCGACTAGCGGGGCCCACCACAGATACGCAGTATTTT
TRBV4-3	TRBJ2-1	.	.	CASSQDRGSYEQFF	TGCGCCAGCAGCCAAGATCGGGGTTCCTATGAGCAGTTCTTC
TRBV19	TRBJ1-1	.	.	CASRRASLNTEAFF	TGTGCCAGTAGGAGGGCTAGCTTGAACACTGAAGCTTTCTTT
TRBV7-6	TRBJ2-7	TRBD1	.	CASSPTTGPSSYEQYF	TGTGCCAGCAGCCCAACGACAGGGCCTAGCTCCTACGAGCAGTACTTC
TRBV6-5	TRBJ1-1	TRBD1	once	CASSSTGEGEAFF	TGTGCCAGCAGCTCGACAGGGGAGGGTGAAGCTTTCTTT
TRBV20-1	TRBJ1-1	.	.	CSALDRRQAFF	TGCAGTGCTCTTGACAGGCGGCAAGCTTTCTTT
TRBV7-3	TRBJ2-7	.	.	CASNRPGESYEQYF	TGTGCCAGCAATCGTCCTGGGGAGAGCTACGAGCAGTACTTC
TRBV5-1	TRBJ2-5	TRBD1	.	CASSGGQGLSVGETQYF	TGCGCCAGCAGCGGGGGACAGGGTTTGAGCGTAGGAGAGACCCAGTACTTC
TRBV7-2	TRBJ1-2	TRBD1	.	CASSPPRQGYGYTF	TGTGCCAGCAGCCCGCCGAGACAGGGCTACGGCTACACCTTC
TRBV24-1	TRBJ1-5	.	.	CATTPDQPQHF	TGTGCCACCACCCCAGATCAGCCCCAGCATTTT
TRBV5-1	TRBJ2-7	TRBD1	.	CASSWGLGQNYEQYF	TGCGCCAGCAGCTGGGGGTTGGGACAGAACTACGAGCAGTACTTC
TRBV11-2	TRBJ1-5	.	.	CASSFERNQPQHF	TGTGCCAGCAGCTTTGAGAGGAATCAGCCCCAGCATTTT
TRBV7-8	TRBJ1-5	.	.	CASSLFPLRQGNQPQHF	TGTGCCAGCAGCTTATTTCCCTTAAGGCAGGGCAATCAGCCCCAGCATTTT